The rows below give T cell receptor beta chains drawn from one sample of a study of OX40 agonist ivuxolimab in advanced cancers. The repertoire was sequenced with immunoSEQ multiplex PCR; TCRdb's copy has only in-frame clones and lacks some. There are roughly 71,000 clones in the sample; 80% to 85% occur only once, and nearly 0.8% lies in the top ten. Sequencing was performed on CD4+ or CD8+ T cells sorted from blood, taken in a trial of the OX40 agonist ivuxolimab. The receptors shown here come from an adult with an advanced solid tumor such as melanoma, head and neck, liver or kidney cancer. Both conserved end residues are part of each CDR3. D genes are given only for firm matches. Size is omitted from some rows. Given values are once, few, many or a class for expanded clones.

v_gene	abundance	d_gene	j_gene	CDR3aa	CDR3nt
TRBV5-4	.	TRBD2	TRBJ2-7	CASSQDLAGSYEQYF	TGTGCCAGCAGCCAAGATTTAGCGGGATCCTACGAGCAGTACTTC
TRBV30	.	TRBD2	TRBJ2-1	CAWSVSSGYNEQFF	TGTGCCTGGAGTGTGTCTAGCGGTTACAATGAGCAGTTCTTC
TRBV9	.	.	TRBJ2-3	CASSIRLADTQYF	TGTGCCAGCAGCATCCGACTAGCAGATACGCAGTATTTT
TRBV10-2	.	.	TRBJ1-3	CASRGRGPGNTIYF	TGCGCCAGCAGGGGGCGGGGGCCTGGAAACACCATATATTTT
TRBV27	.	TRBD1	TRBJ2-7	CASSLSTGFEQYF	TGTGCCAGCAGTCTATCGACAGGGTTCGAGCAGTACTTC
TRBV12-5	.	TRBD2	TRBJ2-3	CASASPSGGAKGDTQYF	TGTGCTAGTGCTTCCCCTAGCGGGGGGGCTAAAGGAGATACGCAGTATTTT
TRBV5-8	.	.	TRBJ2-3	CASSSLEKGDTQYF	TGTGCCAGCAGCTCCTTAGAGAAGGGAGATACGCAGTATTTT
TRBV19	.	.	TRBJ1-5	CASTMGVRGNQPQHF	TGTGCCAGTACCATGGGGGTGAGGGGCAATCAGCCCCAGCATTTT
TRBV23-1	.	.	TRBJ2-2	CASSQLNSNTGELFF	TGCGCCAGCAGTCAGTTGAACTCTAACACCGGGGAGCTGTTTTTT
TRBV7-2	.	.	TRBJ1-5	CASSLSGGGEPQHF	TGTGCCAGCAGCCTATCGGGGGGTGGGGAGCCCCAGCATTTT
TRBV5-4	.	.	TRBJ2-3	CASSLTVSVSTDTQYF	TGTGCCAGCAGCTTGACAGTTAGCGTGAGCACAGATACGCAGTATTTT
TRBV7-2	.	TRBD1	TRBJ2-2	CASSPLAHRTGGLTGELFF	TGTGCCAGCAGCCCACTAGCCCATCGGACAGGGGGCTTGACCGGGGAGCTGTTTTTT
TRBV19	once	TRBD2	TRBJ2-5	CASSWGLAEETQYF	TGTGCCAGTAGCTGGGGACTAGCGGAAGAGACCCAGTACTTC
TRBV4-2	.	.	TRBJ1-5	CASSQDGQDGQPQHF	TGTGCCAGCAGCCAAGATGGGCAGGACGGTCAGCCCCAGCATTTT
TRBV2	.	TRBD1	TRBJ1-5	CASSADRGSYQPQHF	TGTGCCAGCAGTGCTGACAGGGGAAGTTATCAGCCCCAGCATTTT
TRBV11-3	.	.	TRBJ1-6	CASRAGISPLHF	TGTGCCAGCCGAGCGGGGATTTCACCCCTCCACTTT
TRBV6-5	.	.	TRBJ1-2	CASSYSMGRNYGYTF	TGTGCCAGCAGTTACTCGATGGGCAGGAACTATGGCTACACCTTC
TRBV5-6	.	.	TRBJ2-5	CASSLAGLAVETQYF	TGTGCCAGCAGCTTGGCCGGGCTAGCAGTGGAGACCCAGTACTTC
TRBV7-9	.	TRBD1	TRBJ2-3	CASSLGQGTDTQYF	TGTGCCAGCAGCTTAGGACAGGGTACAGATACGCAGTATTTT
TRBV7-9	.	TRBD1	TRBJ2-1	CASSERTGLSSYNEQFF	TGTGCCAGCAGCGAGCGGACAGGCCTTAGCTCCTACAATGAGCAGTTCTTC
TRBV7-3	.	.	TRBJ2-4	CASSPGAGGGNIQYF	TGTGCCAGCAGCCCAGGGGCTGGGGGAGGAAACATTCAGTACTTC
TRBV5-1	.	.	TRBJ1-2	CASSLERDGNYGYTF	TGCGCCAGCAGCTTGGAAAGGGATGGAAACTATGGCTACACCTTC
TRBV9	.	.	TRBJ1-4	CASSQQNTAQEKLFF	TGTGCCAGCAGCCAACAAAATACGGCACAAGAAAAACTGTTTTTT
TRBV9	.	.	TRBJ2-7	CASSVAWTGEQYF	TGTGCCAGCAGCGTAGCTTGGACGGGCGAGCAGTACTTC
TRBV5-1	.	.	TRBJ1-4	CASSPQNRNEKLFF	TGCGCCAGCAGCCCCCAGAACCGGAATGAAAAACTGTTTTTT
TRBV28	once	.	TRBJ2-7	CASSLPTARASYEQYF	TGTGCCAGCAGCCTCCCTACGGCTAGAGCTAGCTACGAGCAGTACTTC
TRBV2	.	.	TRBJ1-1	CASSDARARNTEAFF	TGTGCCAGCAGTGACGCCAGGGCGAGGAACACTGAAGCTTTCTTT
TRBV7-2	.	.	TRBJ1-4	CASSPSGLSNEKLFF	TGTGCCAGCAGCCCATCGGGCCTCTCCAATGAAAAACTGTTTTTT
TRBV5-4	.	.	TRBJ2-3	CASSSDLPGPKSTDTQYF	TGTGCCAGCAGCTCTGACCTACCGGGGCCGAAAAGCACAGATACGCAGTATTTT
TRBV28	.	.	TRBJ1-1	CASKATGFNTEAFF	TGTGCCAGCAAGGCGACAGGCTTCAACACTGAAGCTTTCTTT
TRBV7-9	.	.	TRBJ2-2	CASKGSGELFF	TGTGCCAGCAAAGGTTCCGGGGAGCTGTTTTTT
TRBV5-1	few	TRBD2	TRBJ2-3	CASSLDGRATTDTQYF	TGCGCCAGCAGCTTGGATGGGAGGGCCACCACAGATACGCAGTATTTT
TRBV28	.	.	TRBJ1-2	CASSLGANYGYTF	TGTGCCAGCAGTTTAGGGGCTAACTATGGCTACACCTTC
TRBV30	.	.	TRBJ1-5	CAWSAGWGAVSNQPQHF	TGTGCCTGGAGTGCGGGGTGGGGAGCAGTGAGCAATCAGCCCCAGCATTTT
TRBV4-2	.	.	TRBJ2-2	CASSQPQGGARTGELFF	TGTGCCAGCAGCCAACCCCAGGGGGGGGCGCGCACCGGGGAGCTGTTTTTT
TRBV9	.	TRBD2	TRBJ2-3	CASSAGWTSEADTQYF	TGTGCCAGCAGCGCTGGATGGACTAGCGAGGCAGATACGCAGTATTTT
TRBV18	.	TRBD2	TRBJ2-7	CASSPLAGLSYEQYF	TGTGCCAGCTCACCTCTAGCGGGCCTCTCCTACGAGCAGTACTTC
TRBV7-2	.	.	TRBJ1-2	CASSSNGAGSGYGYTF	TGTGCCAGCAGCTCAAACGGGGCAGGCTCGGGGTATGGCTACACCTTC